What follows describes a single TCR beta chain. Antigen: not known. Germline V gene sequence: CDR1 MNHEY, CDR2 SMNVEV (reference sequence). The junction had 6 bases not matched to a gene; V was cut back by 4 bases and J by 1 base. There are 15 residues in the CDR3. Some clones are missing from TCRdb's copy, which holds only in-frame ones; the method was immunoSEQ multiplex PCR. The sample holds 70,000 to 100,000 clones, around 86% seen once. The data stem from a study of radiation and T cells in renal cell carcinoma. Study-wide results and caveats: Baseline intratumoral clonotype presence is unknown without pretreatment biopsies.

Time point meaning: blood 2 weeks post-SBRT. Treatment defined: 15 Gy SBRT to primary tumor, nephrectomy 4 weeks later. Blood was sampled at baseline, 2 weeks and 4 weeks after SBRT. V usage is TRBV27 and J usage is TRBJ1-1, with 7 bases aligning to TRBD1. The source was blood, collected from a patient whose treatment included radiotherapy and nephrectomy. The clonotype originates from a woman in her 50s with renal cell carcinoma. CDR3 loop: CASSSLQGRNTEAFF. For the CDR3, the DNA is TGTGCCAGCAGTTCCCTACAGGGGCGGAACACTGAAGCTTTCTTT.